A selection of T cell receptor beta chains follows, all from one sample in a study of immune evolution from preneoplasia to lung adenocarcinoma. Sequencing used immunoSEQ multiplex PCR; TCRdb keeps in-frame clones, though not all of them. The repertoire includes some 10,000 clones, around 80% of them detected once, and less than 8.5% sits in the top ten. Sequenced material: FFPE lung adenocarcinoma in situ tissue. The receptors here all came from a person between 55 and 80 years old with lung adenocarcinoma. Both conserved end residues are part of each CDR3. D genes are given only for firm matches. Not all rows give a size; the values are once, few, many and, for expanded clones, a class.

- TRBJ2-7 TRBV27 TRBD1 CASMRQGFSYEQYF TGTGCCAGCATGAGACAGGGCTTTTCCTACGAGCAGTACTTC
- TRBJ1-2 TRBV7-6 - CASSSSADQTDGYTF TGTGCCAGCAGCTCTTCGGCTGACCAGACGGATGGCTACACCTTC
- TRBJ1-5 TRBV6-1 - CASTLSTDLQPQHF TGTGCCAGCACCCTATCCACGGATCTCCAGCCCCAGCATTTT
- TRBJ2-7 TRBV5-4 - CASSFSAGSGEQYF TGTGCCAGCAGCTTTTCCGCAGGGTCGGGAGAGCAGTACTTC
- TRBJ1-1 TRBV11-2 - CASSLRGSAEAFF TGTGCCAGCAGCTTACGGGGGTCCGCTGAAGCTTTCTTT
- TRBJ1-5 TRBV6-1 - CASSEYPTSYQPQHF TGTGCCAGCAGTGAATATCCCACGTCATATCAGCCCCAGCATTTT
- TRBJ1-4 TRBV18 - CASSPPASDEKLFF TGTGCCAGCTCACCACCCGCGTCAGATGAAAAACTGTTTTTT
once TRBJ2-1 TRBV7-3 - CASSFTVNNEQFF TGTGCCAGCAGCTTTACAGTCAACAATGAGCAGTTCTTC
- TRBJ1-3 TRBV7-9 TRBD1 CASSWGTGGGNTIYF TGTGCCAGCAGTTGGGGGACAGGGGGAGGAAACACCATATATTTT
- TRBJ2-2 TRBV15 TRBD1 CATSRVTGAAGELFF TGTGCCACCAGCAGGGTGACAGGGGCCGCCGGGGAGCTGTTTTTT
- TRBJ2-1 TRBV10-3 - CAIRGSAEDNEQFF TGTGCCATCAGGGGGTCCGCAGAAGACAATGAGCAGTTCTTC
- TRBJ1-1 TRBV28 TRBD1 CAIKTGVGTEAFF TGTGCCATTAAGACAGGGGTAGGCACTGAAGCTTTCTTT
- TRBJ1-3 TRBV5-4 - CASSLGPSRRSSGNTIYF TGTGCCAGCAGCTTGGGACCTTCGAGGAGGAGCTCTGGAAACACCATATATTTT
once TRBJ2-5 TRBV7-9 - CASSYATRDRTQYF TGTGCCAGCAGTTACGCTACAAGGGATAGGACCCAGTACTTC
- TRBJ2-3 TRBV19 TRBD1 CASSPGQGADTQYF TGTGCCAGTAGCCCGGGACAGGGGGCAGATACGCAGTATTTT
few TRBJ1-3 TRBV19 - CASSLQSGNTIYF TGTGCCAGTAGTTTGCAATCTGGAAACACCATATATTTT
few TRBJ1-1 TRBV25-1 TRBD1 CASSDLDRGWNTEAFF TGTGCCAGCAGTGATCTGGACAGGGGGTGGAACACTGAAGCTTTCTTT
- TRBJ2-2 TRBV5-1 TRBD1 CASSLAGTANTGELFF TGCGCCAGCAGCTTGGCCGGGACAGCGAACACCGGGGAGCTGTTTTTT
- TRBJ1-2 TRBV19 - CASSLGEQSYGYTF TGTGCCAGTAGTTTGGGGGAGCAATCCTATGGCTACACCTTC
- TRBJ2-7 TRBV10-3 TRBD1 CAISSGQGFMYF TGTGCCATCAGTTCGGGACAGGGGTTTATGTACTTC
few TRBJ1-1 TRBV18 TRBD1 CASSSKGAEFAIGAFF TGTGCCAGCTCGTCCAAGGGGGCGGAATTTGCTATTGGAGCTTTCTTT
- TRBJ2-2 TRBV7-9 TRBD1 CASSPWGQGSHTGELFF TGTGCCAGCAGCCCCTGGGGACAGGGGAGTCACACCGGGGAGCTGTTTTTT
once TRBJ2-2 TRBV6-7 - CASSYPDANTGELFF TGTGCCAGCAGTTACCCAGACGCGAACACCGGGGAGCTGTTTTTT
- TRBJ2-7 TRBV12-5 - CASGFQNYEQYF TGTGCTAGTGGTTTTCAGAACTACGAGCAGTACTTC
- TRBJ1-4 TRBV19 TRBD1 CASSGPGQGNEKLFF TGTGCCAGTAGTGGACCGGGACAGGGTAATGAAAAACTGTTTTTT
- TRBJ1-2 TRBV7-6 - CASSLDFRDGYTF TGTGCCAGCAGCTTAGATTTTAGGGATGGCTACACCTTC
- TRBJ2-1 TRBV29-1 - CSVEEPGASYNEQFF TGCAGCGTTGAAGAGCCGGGGGCCTCCTACAATGAGCAGTTCTTC
- TRBJ2-1 TRBV12-2 - CASRRGPLKPNEQFF TGTGCAAGTCGCCGGGGGCCCTTGAAACCGAATGAGCAGTTCTTC
- TRBJ2-4 TRBV4-2 TRBD1 CASSPGQSAKNIQYF TGTGCCAGCAGCCCGGGACAGTCAGCCAAAAACATTCAGTACTTC
- TRBJ1-6 TRBV2 - CASSDTFDSPLHF TGTGCCAGCAGTGATACATTCGATTCACCCCTCCACTTT
few TRBJ2-3 TRBV15 - CATSRGLIVGTASTDTQYF TGTGCCACCAGCAGGGGACTGATAGTAGGGACAGCTAGCACAGATACGCAGTATTTT
- TRBJ2-1 TRBV28 - CASSLGRNSYNEQFF TGTGCCAGCAGTTTAGGACGGAACTCCTACAATGAGCAGTTCTTC
- TRBJ2-3 TRBV28 TRBD1 CASSPTTGIGTDTQYF TGTGCCAGCAGTCCGACGACAGGGATCGGCACAGATACGCAGTATTTT
- TRBJ2-1 TRBV10-1 - CASSRAGRFDEQFF TGCGCCAGCAGCCGGGCGGGGCGGTTTGATGAGCAGTTCTTC
- TRBJ1-2 TRBV7-8 - CASSLGGPSYGYTF TGTGCCAGCTCTCTGGGGGGGCCCTCCTATGGCTACACCTTC
- TRBJ1-4 TRBV2 TRBD1 CASSARGRNEKLFF TGTGCCAGCAGTGCCAGGGGGCGAAATGAAAAACTGTTTTTT
- TRBJ2-1 TRBV6-6 TRBD2 CASSYSRAGGLDEQFF TGTGCCAGCAGTTACTCGAGGGCGGGGGGGCTCGATGAGCAGTTCTTC
few TRBJ2-1 TRBV4-1 TRBD2 CASSQATSGGAFNEQFF TGCGCCAGCAGCCAGGCGACTAGCGGGGGGGCCTTCAATGAGCAGTTCTTC
- TRBJ1-5 TRBV10-2 TRBD1 CASRPTGMGQPQHF TGCGCCAGCAGGCCGACAGGGATGGGCCAGCCCCAGCATTTT
few TRBJ2-7 TRBV7-3 - CASSLSGLGEQYF TGTGCCAGCAGCTTAAGCGGTTTGGGCGAGCAGTACTTC
once TRBJ1-6 TRBV12-5 - CASAKRRGLESPLHF TGTGCTAGTGCCAAACGTAGGGGTCTTGAATCACCCCTCCACTTT
- TRBJ1-2 TRBV2 - CASSGGAGRGYTF TGTGCCAGCAGTGGCGGGGCAGGGCGAGGCTACACCTTC
- TRBJ2-4 TRBV21-1 - CASSKDPSSRSLNIQYF TGTGCCAGCAGCAAAGATCCCTCCTCGAGGTCGTTAAACATTCAGTACTTC
- TRBJ1-1 TRBV30 - CAWSPGNTEAFF TGTGCCTGGAGTCCGGGGAACACTGAAGCTTTCTTT
- TRBJ2-7 TRBV15 - CATRRDGGSYEQYF TGTGCCACCCGCCGGGACGGCGGGTCCTACGAGCAGTACTTC
- TRBJ2-3 TRBV18 - CASSPRSGTTDTQYF TGTGCCAGCTCACCACGTAGCGGTACCACAGATACGCAGTATTTT
- TRBJ1-2 TRBV27 TRBD1 CASSSGTAGYYGYTF TGTGCCAGCAGTTCCGGGACAGCCGGCTACTATGGCTACACCTTC
- TRBJ1-5 TRBV21-1 - CASSPRTGMSNQPQHF TGTGCCAGCAGCCCAAGGACAGGGATGAGCAATCAGCCCCAGCATTTT
- TRBJ1-5 TRBV28 TRBD1 CASSLSNRGAQNQPQHF TGTGCCAGCAGTTTATCCAACAGGGGCGCCCAAAATCAGCCCCAGCATTTT
- TRBJ1-4 TRBV28 - CASSLGGEKLFF TGTGCCAGCAGTTTGGGCGGTGAAAAACTGTTTTTT
few TRBJ2-3 TRBV5-1 TRBD2 CASSLVAGDSTDTQYF TGCGCCAGCAGCTTGGTGGCGGGGGATAGCACAGATACGCAGTATTTT
- TRBJ1-6 TRBV5-1 - CASSLERIYNSPLHF TGCGCCAGCAGCTTGGAACGGATCTATAATTCACCCCTCCACTTT
few TRBJ1-2 TRBV5-8 - CASSTERRNAGYTF TGTGCCAGCAGCACCGAGCGGAGAAATGCTGGCTACACCTTC
- TRBJ2-2 TRBV7-8 - CASSHRYNTGELFF TGTGCCAGCAGCCATCGATACAACACCGGGGAGCTGTTTTTT